These T cell receptor beta chains were read from a single sample in a study of T cell changes during pregnancy in multiple sclerosis. Method: immunoSEQ multiplex PCR; TCRdb's copy keeps in-frame clones and lacks some. The table records some 60,000 clones, approximately 91% of them present only once. Here the sequenced sample was peripheral blood, taken in the second trimester of pregnancy. These receptors were collected from a female donor with multiple sclerosis, enrolled in a pregnancy study. The CDR3 runs from the conserved cysteine through the conserved F or W. Each record gives: clone size, V gene, J gene, D gene, CDR3 DNA, CDR3 protein. The D gene is left open where the match is weak. Not every row has a clone size; where given, it reads once, few, many or a size class.

NA	TRBV6-5	TRBJ1-1	TRBD1	TGTGCCAGCAGCCCTGGGACAGGGAGCGAAGCTTTCTTT	CASSPGTGSEAFF
NA	TRBV5-4	TRBJ1-2	NA	TGTGCCAGCAGCTTGAAACACAGGGACGGCTACACCTTC	CASSLKHRDGYTF
NA	TRBV10-3	TRBJ1-1	NA	TGTGCCATCAGTGAGTCTGGACGGGGGGTGAACACTGAAGCTTTCTTT	CAISESGRGVNTEAFF
NA	TRBV4-3	TRBJ1-2	NA	TGCGCCAGCCGATTGACCCCATCCCCCGTCCCAGGGTCCCAGTATGGCTACACCTTC	CASRLTPSPVPGSQYGYTF
NA	TRBV19	TRBJ2-2	NA	TGTGCCAGTAGAACAGTAAACACCGGGGAGCTGTTTTTT	CASRTVNTGELFF
NA	TRBV6-4	TRBJ2-3	TRBD2	TGTGCCAGCAGTGACACTAGCGGGGCATTCACAGATACGCAGTATTTT	CASSDTSGAFTDTQYF
NA	TRBV5-1	TRBJ2-3	NA	TGCGCCAGCCAACTTGACAACACAGATACGCAGTATTTT	CASQLDNTDTQYF
NA	TRBV4-1	TRBJ1-3	NA	TGCGCCAGCAGCCAAGATCAGGGGATCGGAAACACCATATATTTT	CASSQDQGIGNTIYF
NA	TRBV5-1	TRBJ2-5	TRBD2	TGCGCCAGCTCGGGCAGCGGGGGGACCCGTGGTGGCCAGTACTTC	CASSGSGGTRGGQYF
NA	TRBV30	TRBJ2-5	TRBD1	TGTGCCTGGAGCGTTGGGATGGGGACAGGGGCAGAGACCCAGTACTTC	CAWSVGMGTGAETQYF
NA	TRBV11-2	TRBJ2-7	NA	TGTGCCAGCAGTCCATATGTCGGGGAGCAGTACTTC	CASSPYVGEQYF
NA	TRBV2	TRBJ1-5	NA	TGTGCCGGAACTACGGACAGATACAATCAGCCCCAGCATTTT	CAGTTDRYNQPQHF
NA	TRBV19	TRBJ2-7	NA	TGTGCCAGTAGCGAACAGGGCACAGGCTACGAGCAGTACTTC	CASSEQGTGYEQYF
NA	TRBV13	TRBJ2-7	NA	TGTGCCAGCAGCTACGGGAGCTCCTACGAGCAGTACTTC	CASSYGSSYEQYF
NA	TRBV6-5	TRBJ1-2	TRBD1	TGTGCCAGCAGTTACTCGGGACAGCCGTATGGCTACACCTTC	CASSYSGQPYGYTF
NA	TRBV7-8	TRBJ1-1	TRBD1	TGTGCCAGCAGCTTAAGGTGGGGACAGGCTGAAGCTTTCTTT	CASSLRWGQAEAFF
NA	TRBV18	TRBJ1-2	NA	TGTGCCAGCTCACCAAGCACCAGGGCACCCTATGGCTACACCTTC	CASSPSTRAPYGYTF
NA	TRBV2	TRBJ2-7	NA	TGTGCCAGCAGTGTTCAGGTCTCCTACGAGCAGTACTTC	CASSVQVSYEQYF
NA	TRBV19	TRBJ1-1	NA	TGTGCCAGTAGTATAATACAGGGAGGGACTGAAGCTTTCTTT	CASSIIQGGTEAFF
NA	TRBV6-5	TRBJ2-5	TRBD1	TGTGCCAGCAGTTACCGGGACAGGGTCCATGTGTCCCAGTACTTC	CASSYRDRVHVSQYF
NA	TRBV18	TRBJ1-1	TRBD1	TGTGCCAGCTCCCCAGGGGGACTGATGAACACTGAAGCTTTCTTT	CASSPGGLMNTEAFF
NA	TRBV4-2	TRBJ2-7	TRBD1	TGTGCCAGCAGCCAAGATAGGGTACGCCGGGACAGGGTCGGGAAATACGAGCAGTACTTC	CASSQDRVRRDRVGKYEQYF
once	TRBV7-3	TRBJ2-7	NA	TGTGCCAGCAGCTTAACGCCAGGGGCCTCCTACGAGCAGTACTTC	CASSLTPGASYEQYF
NA	TRBV5-1	TRBJ2-1	NA	TGCGCCAGCAAAGGAGGGCTGGATGAGCAGTTCTTC	CASKGGLDEQFF
NA	TRBV11-2	TRBJ2-2	TRBD2	TGTGCCAGCAGCCCCGGACTAGTCGGGGAGCTGTTTTTT	CASSPGLVGELFF
NA	TRBV15	TRBJ1-3	TRBD1	TGTGCCACCAGCAGATACACACCAGGACAGGCTCGCTCTGGAAACACCATATATTTT	CATSRYTPGQARSGNTIYF
NA	TRBV6-6	TRBJ1-4	NA	TGTGCCAGCAGTGGGACACAAACAGGGTCGGGGGAAAAACTGTTTTTT	CASSGTQTGSGEKLFF
NA	TRBV5-1	TRBJ1-1	TRBD1	TGCGCCAGCAGTTCGGACAGGGACACTGAAGCTTTCTTT	CASSSDRDTEAFF
NA	TRBV4-1	TRBJ1-6	NA	TGCGCCAGCAGCCAACGGTTTAGGACAGATAATTCACCCCTCCACTTT	CASSQRFRTDNSPLHF
NA	TRBV28	TRBJ2-1	TRBD2	TGTGCCAGCAGTTTCCTAGCGGGGGGCCACAATGAGCAGTTCTTC	CASSFLAGGHNEQFF
once	TRBV5-1	TRBJ1-2	NA	TGCGCCAGCAGCTCTCTACAGGGAGCTAACTATGGCTACACCTTC	CASSSLQGANYGYTF
NA	TRBV5-1	TRBJ2-3	TRBD2	TGCGCCAGCAGCTTTCTAGCGGGGGCTTCAGATACGCAGTATTTT	CASSFLAGASDTQYF
NA	TRBV9	TRBJ1-6	NA	TGTGCCAGCAGCATTAGACGGGAGAATTCACCCCTCCACTTT	CASSIRRENSPLHF
NA	TRBV5-1	TRBJ1-4	NA	TGCGCCAGCAGCCCGTTGGTATGGTCCCCGGAAACCGAGAGGGATGAAAAACTGTTTTTT	CASSPLVWSPETERDEKLFF
NA	TRBV7-7	TRBJ2-7	TRBD2	TGTGCTAGCAGCGCCGGGGGAAGACTAGCCGAGCAGTACTTC	CASSAGGRLAEQYF
once	TRBV14	TRBJ2-7	NA	TGTGCCAGCAGCCCGCGACGGGTCCGGTCGTCTGAGCAGTACTTC	CASSPRRVRSSEQYF
NA	TRBV19	TRBJ2-2	TRBD1	TGTGCCAGTAGTGGAACCACCGGGACAGGGGTCACCGGGGAGCTGTTTTTT	CASSGTTGTGVTGELFF